These 13 T cell receptor beta chains share one sample of origin, sequenced in a study of blood T cell repertoires in COVID-19. Generated by immunoSEQ multiplex PCR, the TCRdb table keeps only in-frame clones and is missing some. The data hold about 260,000 clones, with approximately 80% observed a single time. Sequences were obtained from peripheral blood. The source of these receptors is a man between 60 and 75 years old with acute or convalescent COVID-19.

Only a few counts were recorded for this clone. This rearrangement joins TRBV2 to TRBJ2-3; the match to TRBD2 covers 13 bases. The CDR3 has 18 amino acids. V was clipped by 5 bases and J by 2 bases; unmatched bases: 10. Germline V gives CDR1 SNHLY, CDR2 FYNNEI. CDR3 nucleotide sequence: TGTGCCAGCAGTTCCCGCCGGACTAGCGGGGGAAACACAGATACGCAGTATTTT. Amino acid sequence: CASSSRRTSGGNTDTQYF.

V is TRBV19 and J is TRBJ2-3, with D possibly matching TRBD1 (6 bases). CDR1 and CDR2 from the germline V gene are LNHDA and SQIVND (reference sequence). V lost 0 bases to trimming and J lost 0 bases, with 7 bases between them. The CDR3 consists of 15 residues. CDR3 loop: CASSIEDRSTDTQYF. DNA of the CDR3: TGTGCCAGTAGTATAGAAGACAGGAGCACAGATACGCAGTATTTT.

On this clone itself: One end of the junction does not line up with germline, which may come from a read error. This chain joins TRBV5-1 and TRBJ2-5, with 12 bases that match TRBD2. This CDR3 spans 15 amino acids. Germline-derived CDR1 and CDR2 are SGHRS and YFSETQ. The CDR3 nucleotides read TGCGCCAGCAGCTGGACTAGCGGGGTAAGAGAGGCCCAGTACTTC. Protein: CASSWTSGVREAQYF.

The J gene is TRBJ2-7, the V gene TRBV30; D is ambiguous. In germline, CDR1 is GTSNPN, CDR2 SVGIG (reference sequence). Between the trimmed V and J ends, which lost 2 bases and 5 bases, there was a span of 7 bases. This CDR3 has 11 residues. This CDR3 is CAWSILNEQYF. The CDR3 DNA reads TGTGCCTGGAGTATCCTTAACGAGCAGTACTTC.

The chain uses TRBV9 and TRBJ2-7; the D gene is possibly TRBD1 (6 bases). CDR3 length equals 14 residues. Germline V gives CDR1 SGDLS, CDR2 YYNGEE. V shed 3 bases and J shed 3 bases, with 13 bases lying between them. The CDR3 DNA is TGTGCCAGCAGCGCCACAGGGATGGACTACGAGCAGTACTTC. It codes for CASSATGMDYEQYF. Combining the CDR3 with reference TRBV9 and TRBJ2-7 gives the whole variable domain DSGVTQTPKHLITATGQRVTLRCSPRSGDLSVYWYQQSLDQGLQFLIQYYNGEERAKGNILERFSAQQFPDLHSELNLSSLELGDSALYFCASSATGMDYEQYFGPGTRLTVT.

The chain combines TRBV10-3 with TRBJ2-1; the match to TRBD2 covers 9 bases. Germline CDR1 reads ENHRY; CDR2 reads SYGVKD. CDR3 length: 15 residues. The ends lost 3 bases at V and 5 bases at J; junction bases unmatched: 5. The chain's CDR3 is CAISDKRGDNNEQFF. DNA for the CDR3: TGTGCCATCAGTGACAAGCGGGGGGACAACAATGAGCAGTTCTTC.

This clone was counted a single time. CDR3 nucleotide sequence: TGCGCCAGCAGCCTTAGCGGGGGGGTGTTGGATGAGCAGTTCTTC. Translating it yields CASSLSGGVLDEQFF. The gene calls are TRBV5-1 and TRBJ2-1, with 11 bases fitting TRBD2. The CDR3 runs to 15 residues. The V segment lost 4 bases and the J segment 8 bases; nucleotides outside the gene matches: 8. Germline CDR1 is SGHRS and CDR2 is YFSETQ.

The chain couples TRBV28 to TRBJ1-4, with TRBD1 identical over 9 bases. Germline V gene sequence: CDR1 MDHEN, CDR2 SYDVKM. V trimming: 3 bases; J trimming: 8 bases; junction bases outside the gene matches: 7. The CDR3 extends over 15 amino acids. The DNA of the CDR3 is TGTGCCAGCAGTTTTGGTTGGGACAGGGAAGAAAAACTGTTTTTT. Protein sequence: CASSFGWDREEKLFF.

This clone came up once. The gene calls are TRBV12-3 or TRBV12-4 and TRBJ1-1; D remains ambiguous. Trimming cost V 6 bases and J 6 bases, with 11 bases left between them. This CDR3 is 12 amino acids long. The CDR3 DNA is TGTGCCAGCAGCCCCCGGTCTCCTGAAGCTTTCTTT. It encodes CASSPRSPEAFF.

The rearrangement joins TRBV6-5 to TRBJ2-7; perhaps TRBD1 as D (5 bases). CDR3 length equals 13 residues. The ends were cut back, 6 bases at V and 4 bases at J, with 13 bases in the middle. Germline CDR1 is MNHEY and CDR2 is SVGAGI. This chain's CDR3 is CASSPGRQYEQYF. The CDR3 bases are TGTGCCAGCAGCCCCGGCCGACAGTACGAGCAGTACTTC.

This chain joins TRBV10-1 and TRBJ1-4; perhaps TRBD1 as D (6 bases). The CDR3 contains 17 residues. Germline-derived CDR1 and CDR2 are WNHNN and SYGVQD (reference sequence). V lost 6 bases to trimming and J lost 7 bases, with 24 bases between them. The CDR3 DNA follows: TGCGCCAGCAGGGGCAGAAAGGACAGCCGACTGGGTGAAAAACTGTTTTTT. This sequence encodes CASRGRKDSRLGEKLFF.

The chain is built from TRBV6-5 and TRBJ2-7; the D gene is possibly TRBD2 (7 bases). With 3 bases removed from V and 2 bases from J, the gap between germline ends came to 17 bases. Germline CDR1 MNHEY, CDR2 SVGAGI. There are 16 residues in the CDR3. The DNA for the CDR3 is TGTGCCAGCAGTTATTACGGAGGGGGAGGGCCCTACGAGCAGTACTTC. Protein: CASSYYGGGGPYEQYF.

V gene TRBV20-1 combines with J gene TRBJ2-7; 11 nucleotides line up with TRBD1. The CDR3 consists of 15 residues. Per germline, CDR1 DFQATT and CDR2 SNEGSKA (reference sequence). The trim removed 3 bases at V and 4 bases at J, leaving 8 bases unmatched. The CDR3 DNA reads TGCAGTGCTAGTTGCCCCGGGACAGGGGGTTACGAGCAGTACTTC. Translated: CSASCPGTGGYEQYF.